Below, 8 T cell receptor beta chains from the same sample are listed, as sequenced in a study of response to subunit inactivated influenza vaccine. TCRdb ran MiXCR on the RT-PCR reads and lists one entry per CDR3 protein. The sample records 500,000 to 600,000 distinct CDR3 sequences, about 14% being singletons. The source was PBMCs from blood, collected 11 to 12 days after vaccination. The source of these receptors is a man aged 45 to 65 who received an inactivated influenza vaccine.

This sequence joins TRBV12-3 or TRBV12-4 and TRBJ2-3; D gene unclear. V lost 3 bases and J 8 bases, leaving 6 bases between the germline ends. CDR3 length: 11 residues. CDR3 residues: CASSLGSTQYF. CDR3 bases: TGTGCCAGCAGTTTGGGTTCTACGCAGTATTTT.

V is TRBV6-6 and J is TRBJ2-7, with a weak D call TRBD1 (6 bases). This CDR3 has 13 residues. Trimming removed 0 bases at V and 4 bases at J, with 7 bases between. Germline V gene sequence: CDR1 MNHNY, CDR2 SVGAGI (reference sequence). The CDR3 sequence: CASSYSGAYEQYF. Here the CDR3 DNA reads TGTGCCAGCAGTTACTCGGGGGCGTACGAGCAGTACTTC.

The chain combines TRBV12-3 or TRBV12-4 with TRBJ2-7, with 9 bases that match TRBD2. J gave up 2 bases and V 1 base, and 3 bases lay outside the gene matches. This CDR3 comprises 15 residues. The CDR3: CASSLEAGGAYEQYF. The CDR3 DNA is TGTGCCAGCAGTTTAGAGGCGGGAGGGGCCTACGAGCAGTACTTC.

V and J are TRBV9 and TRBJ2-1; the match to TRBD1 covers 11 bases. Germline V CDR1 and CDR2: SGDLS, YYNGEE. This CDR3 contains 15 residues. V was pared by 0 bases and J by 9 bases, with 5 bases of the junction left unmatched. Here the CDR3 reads CASSVVGQGVSEQFF. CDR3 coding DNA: TGTGCCAGCAGCGTAGTGGGACAGGGGGTATCTGAGCAGTTCTTC.

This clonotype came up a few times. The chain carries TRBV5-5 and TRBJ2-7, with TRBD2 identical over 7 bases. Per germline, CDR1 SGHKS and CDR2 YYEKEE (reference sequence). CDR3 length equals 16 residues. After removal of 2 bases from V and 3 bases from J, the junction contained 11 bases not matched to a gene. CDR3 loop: CASSLGLAGAFYEQYF. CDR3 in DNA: TGTGCCAGCAGCTTAGGCCTGGCGGGAGCCTTCTACGAGCAGTACTTC.

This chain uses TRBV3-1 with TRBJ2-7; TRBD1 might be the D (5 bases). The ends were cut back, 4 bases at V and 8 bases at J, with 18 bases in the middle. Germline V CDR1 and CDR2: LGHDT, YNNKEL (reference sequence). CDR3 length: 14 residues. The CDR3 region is CASSPPGQGKKQYF. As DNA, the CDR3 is TGTGCCAGCAGCCCGCCCGGACAAGGGAAAAAGCAGTACTTC.

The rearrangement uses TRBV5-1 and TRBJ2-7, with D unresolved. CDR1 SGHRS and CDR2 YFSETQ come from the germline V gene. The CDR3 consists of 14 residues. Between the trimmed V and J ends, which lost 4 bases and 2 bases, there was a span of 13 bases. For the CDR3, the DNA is TGCGCCAGCAGCGCGGCAATAGCCACCTACGAGCAGTACTTC. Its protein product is CASSAAIATYEQYF.

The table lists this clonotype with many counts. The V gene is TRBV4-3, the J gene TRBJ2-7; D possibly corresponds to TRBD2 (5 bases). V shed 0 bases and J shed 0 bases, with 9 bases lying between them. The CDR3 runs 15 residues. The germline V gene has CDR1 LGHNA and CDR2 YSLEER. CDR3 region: CASSQDRGSSYEQYF. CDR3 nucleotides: TGCGCCAGCAGCCAAGATCGCGGGTCCTCCTACGAGCAGTACTTC.